This TCR beta chain was profiled in a study of blood T cell repertoires in COVID-19. Trimming took off 0 bases at V and 4 bases at J, with 16 bases between the two ends. This CDR3 is 16 amino acids long. CDR1 and CDR2 from the germline V gene are SGHNT and YYREEE (reference sequence). Generated by immunoSEQ multiplex PCR, the TCRdb table keeps only in-frame clones and is missing some. The profile shows 45,000 to 65,000 clones, almost 85% of them singletons. Source material: peripheral blood. The V gene is TRBV5-4, the J gene TRBJ1-1; possible D gene TRBD1, 6 bases. The TCR was taken from a man in his 60s with acute or convalescent COVID-19. The CDR3 reads CASSLGAGAFGTEAFF. DNA of the CDR3: TGTGCCAGCAGCTTGGGGGCAGGGGCTTTCGGCACTGAAGCTTTCTTT.